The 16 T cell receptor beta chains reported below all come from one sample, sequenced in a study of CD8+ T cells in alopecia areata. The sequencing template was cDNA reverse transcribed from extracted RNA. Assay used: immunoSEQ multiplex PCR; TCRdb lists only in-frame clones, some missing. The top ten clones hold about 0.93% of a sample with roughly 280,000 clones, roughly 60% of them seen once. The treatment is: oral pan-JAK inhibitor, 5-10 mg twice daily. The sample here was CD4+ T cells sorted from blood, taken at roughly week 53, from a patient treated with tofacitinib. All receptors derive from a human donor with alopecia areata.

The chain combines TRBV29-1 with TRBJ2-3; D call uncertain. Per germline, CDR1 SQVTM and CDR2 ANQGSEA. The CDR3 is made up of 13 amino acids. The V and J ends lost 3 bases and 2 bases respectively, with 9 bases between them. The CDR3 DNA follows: TGCAGCGTTGAGGGGAAGTTCACAGATACGCAGTATTTT. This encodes CSVEGKFTDTQYF.

In nucleotides, the CDR3 is TGTGCCAGCAGCAAATCCTACGAGCAGTACTTC. Protein product: CASSKSYEQYF. This rearrangement joins TRBV7-9 to TRBJ2-7; no firm D call. The CDR3 extends over 11 amino acids. V was pared by 5 bases and J by 1 base, with 3 bases between. CDR1 and CDR2 from the germline V gene are SEHNR and FQNEAQ (reference sequence).

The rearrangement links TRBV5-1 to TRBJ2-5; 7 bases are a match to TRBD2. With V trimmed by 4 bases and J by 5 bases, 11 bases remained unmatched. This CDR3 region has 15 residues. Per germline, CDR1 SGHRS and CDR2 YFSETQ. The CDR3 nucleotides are TGCGCCAGCAGCGCCTCCCTAGCGGCGGGGGAGACCCAGTACTTC. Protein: CASSASLAAGETQYF. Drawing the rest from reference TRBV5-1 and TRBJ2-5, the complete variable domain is KAGVTQTPRYLIKTRGQQVTLSCSPISGHRSVSWYQQTPGQGLQFLFEYFSETQRNKGNFPGRFSGRQFSNSRSEMNVSTLELGDSALYLCASSASLAAGETQYFGPGTRLLVL.

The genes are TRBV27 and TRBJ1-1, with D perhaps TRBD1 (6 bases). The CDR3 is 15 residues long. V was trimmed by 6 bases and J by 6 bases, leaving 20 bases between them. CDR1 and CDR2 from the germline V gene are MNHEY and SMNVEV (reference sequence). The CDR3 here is CASSLDSLAVSEAFF. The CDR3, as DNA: TGTGCCAGCAGCCTGGACAGCCTGGCAGTGTCTGAAGCTTTCTTT.

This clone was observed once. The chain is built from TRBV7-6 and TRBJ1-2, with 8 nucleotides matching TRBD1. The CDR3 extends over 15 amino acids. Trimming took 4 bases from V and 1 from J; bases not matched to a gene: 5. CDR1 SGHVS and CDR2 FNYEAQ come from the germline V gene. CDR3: CASSSRTGLNYGYTF. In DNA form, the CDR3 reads TGTGCCAGCAGCTCCCGGACAGGGCTTAACTATGGCTACACCTTC. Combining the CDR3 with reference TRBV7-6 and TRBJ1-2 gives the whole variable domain GAGVSQSPRYKVTKRGQDVALRCDPISGHVSLYWYRQALGQGPEFLTYFNYEAQQDKSGLPNDRFSAERPEGSISTLTIQRTEQRDSAMYRCASSSRTGLNYGYTFGSGTRLTVV.

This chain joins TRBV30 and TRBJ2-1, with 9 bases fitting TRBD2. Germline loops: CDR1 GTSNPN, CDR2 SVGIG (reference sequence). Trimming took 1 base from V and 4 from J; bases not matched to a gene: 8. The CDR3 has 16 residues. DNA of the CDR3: TGTGCCTGGAGTGCCATAGCGGGGGCAACTTACAATGAGCAGTTCTTC. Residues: CAWSAIAGATYNEQFF.

CDR3 region: CASSRYGQGTEAFF. The CDR3 DNA reads TGTGCCAGCAGCCGGTACGGCCAGGGCACTGAAGCTTTCTTT. The V gene is TRBV5-6, the J gene TRBJ1-1; the D gene is possibly TRBD1 (5 bases). CDR3 length: 14 amino acids. Germline-derived CDR1 and CDR2 are SGHDT and YYEEEE. V lost 4 bases to trimming and J lost 4 bases, with 14 bases between them.

DNA for the CDR3: TGTGCCAGCAGCTTGCCGATAAGAAACAATGAGCAGTTCTTC. Translation: CASSLPIRNNEQFF. This chain links TRBV5-6 with TRBJ2-1; D is unclear. This CDR3 comprises 14 residues. V lost 1 base to trimming and J lost 5 bases, with 10 bases between them. CDR1 SGHDT and CDR2 YYEEEE come from the germline V gene.

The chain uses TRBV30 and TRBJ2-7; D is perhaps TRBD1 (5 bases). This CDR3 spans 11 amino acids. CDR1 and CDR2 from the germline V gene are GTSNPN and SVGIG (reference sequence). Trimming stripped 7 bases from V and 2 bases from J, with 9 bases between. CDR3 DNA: TGTGCCTCAGCAGGGACCTACGAGCAGTACTTC. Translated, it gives CASAGTYEQYF. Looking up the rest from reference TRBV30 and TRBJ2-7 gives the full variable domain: SQTIHQWPATLVQPVGSPLSLECTVEGTSNPNLYWYRQAAGRGLQLLFYSVGIGQISSEVPQNLSASRPQDRQFILSSKKLLLSDSGFYLCASAGTYEQYFGPGTRLTVT.

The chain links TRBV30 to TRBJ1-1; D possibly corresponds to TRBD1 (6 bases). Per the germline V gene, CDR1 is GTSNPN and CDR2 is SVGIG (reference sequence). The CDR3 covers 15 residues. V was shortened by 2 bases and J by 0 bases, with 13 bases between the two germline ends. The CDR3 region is CAWSRPGELNTEAFF. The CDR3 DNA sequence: TGTGCCTGGAGTAGACCAGGGGAACTGAACACTGAAGCTTTCTTT.

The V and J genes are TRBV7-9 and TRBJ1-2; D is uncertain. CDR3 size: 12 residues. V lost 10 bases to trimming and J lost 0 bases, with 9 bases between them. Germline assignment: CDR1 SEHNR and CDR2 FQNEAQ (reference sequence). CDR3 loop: CATGRPNYGYTF. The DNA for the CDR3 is TGTGCCACCGGTCGCCCTAACTATGGCTACACCTTC.

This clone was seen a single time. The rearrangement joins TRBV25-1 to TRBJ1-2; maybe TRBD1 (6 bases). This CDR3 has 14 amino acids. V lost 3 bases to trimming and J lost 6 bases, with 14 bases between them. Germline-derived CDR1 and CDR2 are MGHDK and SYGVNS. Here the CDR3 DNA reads TGTGCCAGCAGTGATCCCAGGGGAGCTGATGGCTACACCTTC. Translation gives CASSDPRGADGYTF.

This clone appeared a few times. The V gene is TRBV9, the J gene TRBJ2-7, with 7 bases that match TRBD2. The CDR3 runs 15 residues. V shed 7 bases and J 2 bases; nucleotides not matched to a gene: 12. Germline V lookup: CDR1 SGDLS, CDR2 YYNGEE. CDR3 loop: CASSAGRGITYEQYF. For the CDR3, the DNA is TGTGCCAGCTCCGCTGGGAGGGGTATAACCTACGAGCAGTACTTC.

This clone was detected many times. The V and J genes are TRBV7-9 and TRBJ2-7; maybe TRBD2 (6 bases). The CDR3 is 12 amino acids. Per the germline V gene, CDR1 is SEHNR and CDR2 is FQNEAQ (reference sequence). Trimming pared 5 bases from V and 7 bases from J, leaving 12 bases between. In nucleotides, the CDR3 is TGTGCCAGCAGCCGTCAAGGGAGGGAGCAGTACTTC. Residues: CASSRQGREQYF.

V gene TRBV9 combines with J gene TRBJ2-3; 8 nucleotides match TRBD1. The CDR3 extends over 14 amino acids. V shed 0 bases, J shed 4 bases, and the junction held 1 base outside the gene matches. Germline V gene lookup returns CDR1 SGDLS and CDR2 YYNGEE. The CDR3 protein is CASSVGTGPDTQYF. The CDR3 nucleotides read TGTGCCAGCAGCGTAGGGACAGGGCCAGATACGCAGTATTTT. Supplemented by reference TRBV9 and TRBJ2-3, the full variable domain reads DSGVTQTPKHLITATGQRVTLRCSPRSGDLSVYWYQQSLDQGLQFLIQYYNGEERAKGNILERFSAQQFPDLHSELNLSSLELGDSALYFCASSVGTGPDTQYFGPGTRLTVL.

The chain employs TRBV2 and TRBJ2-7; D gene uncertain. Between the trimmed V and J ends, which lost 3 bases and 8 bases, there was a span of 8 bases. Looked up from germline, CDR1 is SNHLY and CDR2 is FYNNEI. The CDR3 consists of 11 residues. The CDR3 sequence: CASSDSSQQYF. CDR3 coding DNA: TGTGCCAGCAGTGACAGCTCCCAGCAGTACTTC.